Below, 16 T cell receptor beta chains from the same sample are listed, as sequenced in a study of CXCR3-negative and CXCR3-positive naive CD8 T cells. Broader study findings: Naive cells with CXCR3 showed TRB CDR3s that were more hydrophobic than those in CXCR3-negative naive cells.

UMI labels and 5' RACE were used to prepare the TRB cDNA libraries. TCRdb processed the 5' RACE reads again and assigns one entry to each CDR3 protein, with no DNA. Here the sample table reports 75,000 to 90,000 distinct CDR3 sequences. Their target antigens are unknown. The sample consisted of naive CXCR3+ CD8+ T cells from blood. Subset denoted: CD45RO-CCR7+CD27+CD95- naive CD8+ T cells expressing CXCR3 (TNR3+). Receptors were obtained from a human donor in good health. Some clones in this sample may be carry-over from other donors' samples.

CDR3 residues: CATRDFYYEQYF. The chain recombines TRBV21-1 with TRBJ2-7. TRBV21-1 corresponds to a pseudogene. The CDR3 runs to 12 residues.

This chain links TRBV7-2 with TRBJ2-1; the TCRdb D gene call, TRBD2, has no DNA to confirm it. Germline V lookup: CDR1 SGHTA, CDR2 FQGNSA. The CDR3 has 17 amino acids. CDR3 region: CASSLTGAEIPYNEQFF.

This sequence joins TRBV5-1 and TRBJ1-1. This CDR3 contains 14 residues. In germline, CDR1 is SGHRS, CDR2 YFSETQ. The CDR3 reads CASSLDGVSTEAFF.

The chain uses TRBV29-1 and TRBJ2-6. CDR3 length: 13 residues. The germline gives CDR1 SQVTM, CDR2 ANQGSEA. CDR3 region: CSVELAGANVLTF.

This chain connects TRBV9 to TRBJ2-1; the D gene TCRdb calls, TRBD2, cannot be checked with no DNA. From germline, CDR1 is SGDLS and CDR2 YYNGEE. The CDR3 runs 14 residues. CDR3 residues: CASSASGRFNEQFF. The full variable domain, its missing parts supplied by reference TRBV9 and TRBJ2-1, is DSGVTQTPKHLITATGQRVTLRCSPRSGDLSVYWYQQSLDQGLQFLIQYYNGEERAKGNILERFSAQQFPDLHSELNLSSLELGDSALYFCASSASGRFNEQFFGPGTRLTVL.

The CDR3 is CASRAGPHTDTQYF. The chain links TRBV2 to TRBJ2-3; TCRdb reports TRBD2, a call that lacks DNA to check it against. Germline V gene sequence: CDR1 SNHLY, CDR2 FYNNEI. The CDR3 length is 14 residues.

V is TRBV19 and J is TRBJ2-1; with no DNA, the TCRdb D assignment of TRBD2 cannot be verified. Germline loops: CDR1 LNHDA, CDR2 SQIVND (reference sequence). The CDR3 covers 11 residues. CDR3 in amino acids: CASSIGAGQFF. Based on the CDR3 plus reference TRBV19 and TRBJ2-1, the full variable domain is DGGITQSPKYLFRKEGQNVTLSCEQNLNHDAMYWYRQDPGQGLRLIYYSQIVNDFQKGDIAEGYSVSREKKESFPLTVTSAQKNPTAFYLCASSIGAGQFFGPGTRLTVL.

The V and J genes are TRBV12-3 or TRBV12-4 and TRBJ2-3; TCRdb selects TRBD1, and the lack of DNA leaves this call unchecked. The length of the CDR3 is 17 residues. This chain's CDR3 is CASSFPQTGGDTDTQYF.

This chain uses TRBV28 with TRBJ1-5; with no DNA, the TCRdb D assignment of TRBD1 cannot be verified. CDR3 length: 15 amino acids. Germline assignment: CDR1 MDHEN and CDR2 SYDVKM. The CDR3 sequence is CASSGRGGGNQPQHF.

This chain links TRBV7-9 with TRBJ1-2; TCRdb's D gene call, TRBD1, goes unchecked for lack of DNA. This CDR3 contains 13 residues. The germline V gene has CDR1 SEHNR and CDR2 FQNEAQ (reference sequence). CDR3 amino acids: CASSLARDIDYTF.

The J gene is TRBJ2-3, the V gene TRBV20-1; TCRdb proposes TRBD1, but this gene call is untestable without DNA. The CDR3 contains 16 residues. CDR1 is DFQATT, CDR2 SNEGSKA, per germline (reference sequence). The CDR3 sequence is CSVIPPTVLPPDTQYF.

The CDR3 sequence is CASSLELTYEQYF. The chain has TRBV11-2 and TRBJ2-7. The CDR3 length is 13 residues. The germline V gene encodes CDR1 SGHAT and CDR2 FQNNGV.

The chain links TRBV3-1 to TRBJ2-4; TCRdb names TRBD1, which stays unverified in the absence of DNA. Germline-derived CDR1 and CDR2 are LGHDT and YNNKEL (reference sequence). The CDR3 has 20 residues. The CDR3 is CASSPPGHPEILRNYDIQYF.

V is TRBV5-1 and J is TRBJ2-3; as DNA is missing, the TRBD1 call by TCRdb cannot be tested. The CDR3 length is 14 residues. Germline V lookup: CDR1 SGHRS, CDR2 YFSETQ. The CDR3: CASSPDRYTDTQYF.

The genes are TRBV20-1 and TRBJ2-1. CDR1 DFQATT and CDR2 SNEGSKA come from the germline V gene (reference sequence). This CDR3 is built from 11 residues. CDR3 protein: CSLRSYNEQFF.

V and J are TRBV29-1 and TRBJ2-1; TCRdb selects TRBD2, and the lack of DNA leaves this call unchecked. Germline V lookup: CDR1 SQVTM, CDR2 ANQGSEA. This CDR3 is built from 16 residues. The CDR3 is CSVETLLAGEADEQFF.